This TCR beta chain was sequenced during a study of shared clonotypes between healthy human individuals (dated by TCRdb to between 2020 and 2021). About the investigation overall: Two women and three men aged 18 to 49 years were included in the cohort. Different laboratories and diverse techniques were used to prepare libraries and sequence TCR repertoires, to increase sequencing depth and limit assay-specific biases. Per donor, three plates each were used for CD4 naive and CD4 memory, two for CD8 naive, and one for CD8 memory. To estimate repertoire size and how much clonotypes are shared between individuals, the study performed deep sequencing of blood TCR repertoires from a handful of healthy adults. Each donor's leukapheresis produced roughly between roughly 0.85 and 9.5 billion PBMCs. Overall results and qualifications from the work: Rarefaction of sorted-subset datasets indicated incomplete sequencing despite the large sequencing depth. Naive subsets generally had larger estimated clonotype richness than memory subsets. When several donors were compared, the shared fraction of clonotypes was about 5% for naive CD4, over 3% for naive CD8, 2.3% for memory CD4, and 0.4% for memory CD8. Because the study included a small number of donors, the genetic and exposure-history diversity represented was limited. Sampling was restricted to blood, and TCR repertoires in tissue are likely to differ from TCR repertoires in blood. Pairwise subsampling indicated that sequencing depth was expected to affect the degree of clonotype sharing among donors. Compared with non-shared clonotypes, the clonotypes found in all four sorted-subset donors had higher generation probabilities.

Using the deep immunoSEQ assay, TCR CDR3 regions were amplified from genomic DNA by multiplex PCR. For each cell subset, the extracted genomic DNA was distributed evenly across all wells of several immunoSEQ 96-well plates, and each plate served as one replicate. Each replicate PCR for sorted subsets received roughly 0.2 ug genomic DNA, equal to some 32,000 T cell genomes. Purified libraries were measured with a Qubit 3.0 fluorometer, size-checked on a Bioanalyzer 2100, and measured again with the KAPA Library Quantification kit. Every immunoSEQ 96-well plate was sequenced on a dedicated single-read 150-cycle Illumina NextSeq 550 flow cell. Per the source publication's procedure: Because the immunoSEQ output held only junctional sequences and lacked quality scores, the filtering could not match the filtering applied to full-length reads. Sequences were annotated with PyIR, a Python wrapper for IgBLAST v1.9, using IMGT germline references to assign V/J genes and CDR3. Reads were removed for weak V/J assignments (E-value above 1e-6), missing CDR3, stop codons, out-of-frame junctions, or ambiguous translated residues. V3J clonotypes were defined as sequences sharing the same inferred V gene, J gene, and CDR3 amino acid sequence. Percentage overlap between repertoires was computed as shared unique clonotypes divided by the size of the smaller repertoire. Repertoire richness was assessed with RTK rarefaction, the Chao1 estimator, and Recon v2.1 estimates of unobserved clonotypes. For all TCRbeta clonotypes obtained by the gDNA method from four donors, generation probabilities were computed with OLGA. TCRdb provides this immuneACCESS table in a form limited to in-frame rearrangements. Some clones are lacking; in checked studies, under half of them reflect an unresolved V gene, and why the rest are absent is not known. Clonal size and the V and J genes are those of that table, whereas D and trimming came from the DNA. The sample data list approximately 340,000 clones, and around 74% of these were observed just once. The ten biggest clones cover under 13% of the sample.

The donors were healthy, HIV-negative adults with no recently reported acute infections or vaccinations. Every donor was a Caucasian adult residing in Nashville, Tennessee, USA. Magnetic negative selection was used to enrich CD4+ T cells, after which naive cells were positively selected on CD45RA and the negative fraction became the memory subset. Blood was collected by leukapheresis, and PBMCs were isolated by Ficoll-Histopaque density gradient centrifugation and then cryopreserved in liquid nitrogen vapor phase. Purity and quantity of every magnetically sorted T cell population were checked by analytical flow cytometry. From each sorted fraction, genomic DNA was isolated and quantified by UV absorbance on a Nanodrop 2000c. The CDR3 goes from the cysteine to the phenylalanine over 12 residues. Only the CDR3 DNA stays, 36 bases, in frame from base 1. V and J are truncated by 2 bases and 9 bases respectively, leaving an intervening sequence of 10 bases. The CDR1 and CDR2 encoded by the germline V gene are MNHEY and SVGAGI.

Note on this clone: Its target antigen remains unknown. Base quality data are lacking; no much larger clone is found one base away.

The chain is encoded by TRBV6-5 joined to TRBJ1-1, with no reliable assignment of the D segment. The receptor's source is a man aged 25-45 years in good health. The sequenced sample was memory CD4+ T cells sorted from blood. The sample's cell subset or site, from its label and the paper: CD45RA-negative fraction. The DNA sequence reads TGTGCCAGCAGTTACCCGCTTTCTAAAGCTTTCTTT. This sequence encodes CASSYPLSKAFF.